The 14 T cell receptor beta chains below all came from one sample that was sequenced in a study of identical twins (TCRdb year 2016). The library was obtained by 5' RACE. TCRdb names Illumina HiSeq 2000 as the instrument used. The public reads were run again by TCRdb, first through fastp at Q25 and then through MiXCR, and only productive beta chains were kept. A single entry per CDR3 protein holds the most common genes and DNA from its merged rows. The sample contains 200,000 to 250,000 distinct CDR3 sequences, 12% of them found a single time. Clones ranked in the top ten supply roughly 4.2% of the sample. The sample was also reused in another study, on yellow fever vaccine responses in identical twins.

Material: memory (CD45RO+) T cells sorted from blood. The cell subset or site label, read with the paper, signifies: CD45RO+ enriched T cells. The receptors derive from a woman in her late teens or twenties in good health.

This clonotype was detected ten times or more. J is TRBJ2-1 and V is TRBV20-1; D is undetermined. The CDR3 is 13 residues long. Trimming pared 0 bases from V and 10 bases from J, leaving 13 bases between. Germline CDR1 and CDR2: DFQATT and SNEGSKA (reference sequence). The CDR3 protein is CSAREPRIGEQFF. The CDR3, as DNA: TGCAGTGCTAGAGAGCCCAGGATCGGCGAGCAGTTCTTC.

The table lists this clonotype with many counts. CDR3 amino acids: CSAPRLAEGEQYF. The CDR3 DNA is TGCAGTGCACCCAGACTAGCGGAAGGCGAGCAGTACTTC. This chain links TRBV20-1 with TRBJ2-7, with 9 bases that match TRBD2. Germline V CDR1 and CDR2: DFQATT, SNEGSKA (reference sequence). With 6 bases clipped from V and 6 bases from J, the junction kept 9 bases outside the gene matches. The CDR3 contains 13 residues.

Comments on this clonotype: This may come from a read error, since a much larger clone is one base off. CDR3 sequence (DNA): TGTGACAGCAGCCGCAGGGCCCACGGGGAGCTGTTTTTT. As protein: CDSSRRAHGELFF. J is TRBJ2-2 and V is TRBV3-1; possible D gene TRBD1, 5 bases. Germline CDR1 LGHDT, CDR2 YNNKEL (reference sequence). The CDR3 is made up of 13 amino acids. Supplemented by reference TRBV3-1 and TRBJ2-2, the full variable domain reads DTAVSQTPKYLVTQMGNDKSIKCEQNLGHDTMYWYKQDSKKFLKIMFSYNNKELIINETVPNRFSPKSPDKAHLNLHINSLELGDSAVYFCDSSRRAHGELFFGEGSRLTVL.

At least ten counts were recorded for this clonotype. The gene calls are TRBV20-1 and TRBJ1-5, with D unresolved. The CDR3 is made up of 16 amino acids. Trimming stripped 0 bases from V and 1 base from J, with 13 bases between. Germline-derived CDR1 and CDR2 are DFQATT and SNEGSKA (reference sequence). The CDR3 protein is CSARDMQVDSNQPQHF. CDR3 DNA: TGCAGTGCTAGAGACATGCAGGTAGACAGCAATCAGCCCCAGCATTTT.

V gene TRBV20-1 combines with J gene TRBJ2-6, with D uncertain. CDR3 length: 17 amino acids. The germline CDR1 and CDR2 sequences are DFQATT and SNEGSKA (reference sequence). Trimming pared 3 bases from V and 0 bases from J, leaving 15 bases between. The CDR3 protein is CSARGKVISSGANVLTF. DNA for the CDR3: TGCAGTGCTAGGGGGAAGGTTATTAGCTCTGGGGCCAACGTCCTGACTTTC.

The CDR3 loop reads CIAQIAGGRGGELFF. The CDR3 nucleotides read TGCATTGCCCAGATAGCGGGAGGCCGGGGCGGGGAGCTGTTTTTT. The chain uses TRBV20-1 and TRBJ2-2; 10 bases line up with TRBD2. Germline assignment: CDR1 DFQATT and CDR2 SNEGSKA (reference sequence). The CDR3 contains 15 residues.

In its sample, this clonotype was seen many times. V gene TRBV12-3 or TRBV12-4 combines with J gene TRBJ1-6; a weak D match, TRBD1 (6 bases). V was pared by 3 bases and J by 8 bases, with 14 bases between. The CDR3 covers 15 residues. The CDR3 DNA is TGTGCCAGCAGTTTCACGACAGGAGGCCATTCACCCCTCCACTTT. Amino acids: CASSFTTGGHSPLHF.

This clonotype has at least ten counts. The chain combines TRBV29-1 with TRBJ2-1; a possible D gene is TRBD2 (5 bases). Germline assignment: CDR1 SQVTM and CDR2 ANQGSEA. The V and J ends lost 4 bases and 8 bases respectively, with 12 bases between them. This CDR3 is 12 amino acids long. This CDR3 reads CSVAQTGYEQFF. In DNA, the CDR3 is TGCAGCGTTGCTCAGACGGGGTATGAGCAGTTCTTC.

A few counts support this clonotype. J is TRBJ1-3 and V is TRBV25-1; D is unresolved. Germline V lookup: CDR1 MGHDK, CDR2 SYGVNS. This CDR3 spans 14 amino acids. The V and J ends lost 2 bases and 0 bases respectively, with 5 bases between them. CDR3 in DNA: TGTGCCAGCAGTGAAGCAGTCTCTGGAAACACCATATATTTT. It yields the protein CASSEAVSGNTIYF.

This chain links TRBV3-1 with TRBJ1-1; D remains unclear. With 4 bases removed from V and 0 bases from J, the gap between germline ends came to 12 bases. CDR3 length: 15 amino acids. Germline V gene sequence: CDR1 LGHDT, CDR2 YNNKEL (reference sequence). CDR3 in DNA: TGTGCCAGCAGCCCGGTTCCACGGATGAACACTGAAGCTTTCTTT. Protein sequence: CASSPVPRMNTEAFF.

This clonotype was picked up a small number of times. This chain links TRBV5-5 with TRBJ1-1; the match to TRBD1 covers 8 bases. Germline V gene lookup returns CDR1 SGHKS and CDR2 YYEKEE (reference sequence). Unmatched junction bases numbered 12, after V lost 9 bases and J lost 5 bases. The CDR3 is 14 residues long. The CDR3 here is CATYQQGGSTEAFF. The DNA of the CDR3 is TGTGCCACCTATCAACAGGGGGGAAGTACTGAAGCTTTCTTT. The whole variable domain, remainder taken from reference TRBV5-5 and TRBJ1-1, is DAGVTQSPTHLIKTRGQQVTLRCSPISGHKSVSWYQQVLGQGPQFIFQYYEKEERGRGNFPDRFSARQFPNYSSELNVNALLLGDSALYLCATYQQGGSTEAFFGQGTRLTVV.

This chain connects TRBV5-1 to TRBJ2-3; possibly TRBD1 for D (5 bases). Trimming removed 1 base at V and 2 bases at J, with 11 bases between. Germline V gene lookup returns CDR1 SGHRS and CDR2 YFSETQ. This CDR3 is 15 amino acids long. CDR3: CASSLRGLYTDTQYF. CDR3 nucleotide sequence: TGCGCCAGCAGCTTGAGGGGTCTATACACAGATACGCAGTATTTT.

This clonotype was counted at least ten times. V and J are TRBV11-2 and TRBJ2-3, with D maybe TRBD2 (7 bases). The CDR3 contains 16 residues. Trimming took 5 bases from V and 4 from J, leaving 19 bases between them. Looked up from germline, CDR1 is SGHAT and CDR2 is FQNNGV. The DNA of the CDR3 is TGTGCCAGCAGCCAGGGGAGGGGGGGGCCATCAGATACGCAGTATTTT. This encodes CASSQGRGGPSDTQYF.

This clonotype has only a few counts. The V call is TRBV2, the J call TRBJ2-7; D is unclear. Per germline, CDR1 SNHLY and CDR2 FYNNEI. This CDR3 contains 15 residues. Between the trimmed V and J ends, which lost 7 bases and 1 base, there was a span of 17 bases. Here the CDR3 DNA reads TGTGCCAGCATCCGAAATGAGGACGGGTCCTACGAGCAGTACTTC. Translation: CASIRNEDGSYEQYF.